What follows are 9 T cell receptor beta chains derived from one specimen sequenced in a study of beta chain features in type 1 diabetes. No antigen has been identified for these receptors. As every portion of the isolated RNA was reverse transcribed, the sequencing read expressed TCRB transcripts. Method: immunoSEQ multiplex PCR; TCRdb's copy keeps in-frame clones and lacks some. There are hundreds of thousands of clones in the sample; 13% occur only once, and approximately 0.021% lies in the top ten. Study-level results: Among all four CD4+ subsets, Type 1 diabetes patients had TCRB CDR3s that were moderately but significantly shorter.

Sequenced: naive CD4+ T cells from blood. The receptors were gathered from a man aged 18 to 35 with type 1 diabetes.

This clone was recorded a few times. The CDR3 loop reads CATTFGPFNEQFF. CDR3 bases: TGTGCCACCACATTTGGACCCTTCAATGAGCAGTTCTTC. This chain links TRBV10-3 with TRBJ2-1; D unresolved. This CDR3 spans 13 amino acids. The germline gives CDR1 ENHRY, CDR2 SYGVKD. V lost 10 bases and J lost 6, with 16 bases in between.

This sequence joins TRBV11-2 and TRBJ1-1; D remains unclear. V lost 2 bases and J lost 4, with 8 bases in between. This CDR3 has 13 residues. The V gene's germline CDR1 is SGHAT and CDR2 FQNNGV. In nucleotides, the CDR3 is TGTGCCAGCAGCTTACCCTCGGGCACTGAAGCTTTCTTT. Its protein product is CASSLPSGTEAFF.

The chain carries TRBV27 and TRBJ2-3; 14 bases line up with TRBD2. Germline CDR1 and CDR2: MNHEY and SMNVEV (reference sequence). The CDR3 is made up of 17 amino acids. V trimming: 0 bases; J trimming: 7 bases; junction bases outside the gene matches: 6. The CDR3 nucleotides are TGTGCCAGCAGTTTATCTACGACTAGCGGGGGGGCAAATACGCAGTATTTT. It codes for CASSLSTTSGGANTQYF.

This chain links TRBV18 with TRBJ1-6; D is perhaps TRBD1 (5 bases). The V and J ends lost 3 bases and 0 bases respectively, with 12 bases between them. The CDR3 runs to 17 residues. Germline CDR1 and CDR2: KGHSH and LQKENI. The CDR3 here is CASSPREDSSYNSPLHF. CDR3 sequence (DNA): TGTGCCAGCTCACCCCGCGAAGACAGCTCCTATAATTCACCCCTCCACTTT.

This clone was counted between two and nine times. This chain connects TRBV29-1 to TRBJ1-1, with unresolved D. The CDR3 is made up of 13 amino acids. Trimming took off 4 bases at V and 0 bases at J, with 9 bases between the two ends. CDR1 is SQVTM, CDR2 ANQGSEA, per germline. The CDR3 DNA sequence: TGCAGCGTTGGGTGGGCGATGAACACTGAAGCTTTCTTT. Its translation is CSVGWAMNTEAFF.

V usage is TRBV7-3 and J usage is TRBJ2-7; D call uncertain. V was trimmed by 2 bases and J by 7 bases, leaving 12 bases between them. The CDR3 runs 13 residues. The V gene's germline CDR1 is SGHTA and CDR2 FQGTGA. CDR3 in amino acids: CASSLGLRREQYF. CDR3 coding DNA: TGTGCCAGCAGCTTAGGCTTAAGGCGGGAGCAGTACTTC. Together with reference TRBV7-3 and TRBJ2-7, the CDR3 gives the full variable domain: GAGVSQTPSNKVTEKGKYVELRCDPISGHTALYWYRQSLGQGPEFLIYFQGTGAADDSGLPNDRFFAVRPEGSVSTLKIQRTERGDSAVYLCASSLGLRREQYFGPGTRLTVT.

In this sample, this clone turned up a few times. V gene TRBV29-1 combines with J gene TRBJ2-1, with 9 bases that match TRBD2. CDR1 and CDR2 (germline): SQVTM, ANQGSEA. The CDR3 consists of 13 residues. J gave up 7 bases and V 4 bases, and 5 bases lay outside the gene matches. CDR3 in DNA: TGCAGCGTTGGTGGAAGCGGGGGGAATGAGCAGTTCTTC. Translation gives CSVGGSGGNEQFF.

This chain links TRBV6-6 with TRBJ1-1, with 7 bases lining up with TRBD1. CDR1 is MNHNY, CDR2 SVGAGI, per germline (reference sequence). CDR3 length: 12 residues. Losses at the gene ends were 7 bases for V and 1 base for J; bases not matched to a gene: 0. In nucleotides, the CDR3 is TGTGCCAGCAACAGGGGGAACACTGAAGCTTTCTTT. It yields the protein CASNRGNTEAFF.

The V and J genes are TRBV28 and TRBJ1-2; 7 bases are shared with TRBD1. V dropped 4 bases and J dropped 6; count of bases not matched to a gene: 11. The CDR3 runs 15 residues. From germline, CDR1 is MDHEN and CDR2 SYDVKM. CDR3 coding DNA: TGTGCCAGCAGTTACGGGACCAAACAGGGGAATGGCTACACCTTC. As protein: CASSYGTKQGNGYTF.